The 25 T cell receptor beta chains presented below share a single source sample, sequenced in a study of blood T cell repertoires in COVID-19. Assay: immunoSEQ multiplex PCR; the TCRdb copy retains only in-frame clones and omits some. The sample contains under 250,000 clones, around 86% of which appear only once. The material sequenced was peripheral blood. All receptors come from a woman aged 70 to 79 with active or convalescent COVID-19.

The CDR3 region is CASSQQGHNTEAFF. The CDR3 DNA sequence: TGTGCCAGCTCACAACAGGGTCATAACACTGAAGCTTTCTTT. The V gene is TRBV18, the J gene TRBJ1-1, with D tentatively TRBD1 (6 bases). V dropped 4 bases and J dropped 2 bases, with 11 bases sitting between them. Germline V gives CDR1 KGHSH, CDR2 LQKENI. This CDR3 is 14 amino acids long.

The chain couples TRBV7-9 to TRBJ1-5, with D unresolved. V lost 2 bases, J lost 7 bases, and 9 bases lay in between. The CDR3 has 13 residues. The germline V gene encodes CDR1 SEHNR and CDR2 FQNEAQ (reference sequence). CDR3 in amino acids: CASSLSLAQPQHF. CDR3 nucleotide sequence: TGTGCCAGCAGCTTAAGCCTCGCCCAGCCCCAGCATTTT. The full variable domain, its missing parts supplied by reference TRBV7-9 and TRBJ1-5, is DTGVSQNPRHKITKRGQNVTFRCDPISEHNRLYWYRQTLGQGPEFLTYFQNEAQLEKSRLLSDRFSAERPKGSFSTLEIQRTEQGDSAMYLCASSLSLAQPQHFGDGTRLSIL.

The chain combines TRBV6-5 with TRBJ1-1; D gene ambiguous. Trimming took off 8 bases at V and 7 bases at J, with 5 bases between the two ends. Germline CDR1 and CDR2: MNHEY and SVGAGI. The CDR3 covers 9 residues. This CDR3 is CASGLEAFF. DNA for the CDR3: TGTGCCAGCGGACTTGAAGCTTTCTTT.

This clone was picked up one time. This chain uses TRBV2 with TRBJ2-2; TRBD1 might be the D (6 bases). The ends were cut back, 4 bases at V and 5 bases at J, with 14 bases in the middle. The CDR3 totals 15 residues. Germline CDR1 SNHLY, CDR2 FYNNEI. CDR3 DNA: TGTGCCAGCAGTGTGGACAGACGAGCGACCGGGGAGCTGTTTTTT. Translation: CASSVDRRATGELFF.

This sequence joins TRBV19 and TRBJ2-2; a possible D gene is TRBD1 (5 bases). V lost 10 bases to trimming and J lost 5 bases, with 14 bases between them. Germline V gives CDR1 LNHDA, CDR2 SQIVND (reference sequence). CDR3 size: 13 residues. CDR3: CATRIQGTGELFF. The CDR3 DNA is TGTGCCACTCGCATCCAGGGTACCGGGGAGCTGTTTTTT.

This rearrangement joins TRBV7-9 to TRBJ2-3; tentatively, D is TRBD2 (5 bases). V was cut by 5 bases and J by 0 bases, with 6 bases left in between. Germline assignment: CDR1 SEHNR and CDR2 FQNEAQ (reference sequence). The CDR3 covers 13 residues. In nucleotides, the CDR3 is TGTGCCAGCAGCCGAGGGAGCACAGATACGCAGTATTTT. Translation gives CASSRGSTDTQYF.

The rearrangement uses TRBV5-6 and TRBJ2-7, with 10 positions matching TRBD1. The CDR3 is made up of 14 amino acids. The germline V gene encodes CDR1 SGHDT and CDR2 YYEEEE. With 5 bases clipped from V and 0 bases from J, the junction kept 2 bases outside the gene matches. The CDR3 reads CASRGQGSSYEQYF. In nucleotides, the CDR3 is TGTGCCAGCAGGGGACAGGGGAGCTCCTACGAGCAGTACTTC.

The chain joins TRBV10-3 to TRBJ2-7; 7 nucleotides agree with TRBD1. CDR3 length: 14 amino acids. Germline CDR1 ENHRY, CDR2 SYGVKD. Trimming at V came to 6 bases and at J to 5 bases, leaving 10 bases not matched to a gene. CDR3 nucleotides: TGTGCCATCAGCACCGCGAGGGGGCGGGACGAGCAGTACTTC. Translated, it gives CAISTARGRDEQYF.

In DNA, the CDR3 is TGCGCCAGCAGCTTTGAGGGGGCCGGGACTGAAGCTTTCTTT. Translating it yields CASSFEGAGTEAFF. J is TRBJ1-1 and V is TRBV5-1; 7 nucleotides line up with TRBD1. The V gene end was trimmed by 2 bases and the J gene end by 5 bases; junction bases not matched to a gene: 6. The CDR3 runs 14 residues. Germline CDR1 reads SGHRS; CDR2 reads YFSETQ.

The chain's CDR3 is CAGQGYGNTIYF. The CDR3 DNA is TGTGCCGGACAGGGATACGGAAACACCATATATTTT. This rearrangement joins TRBV11-2 to TRBJ1-3; 8 positions match TRBD1. With V trimmed by 11 bases and J by 4 bases, 4 bases remained unmatched. Germline V gene lookup returns CDR1 SGHAT and CDR2 FQNNGV. This CDR3 has 12 amino acids. Full variable domain (missing parts from reference TRBV11-2 and TRBJ1-3): EAGVAQSPRYKIIEKRQSVAFWCNPISGHATLYWYQQILGQGPKLLIQFQNNGVVDDSQLPKDRFSAERLKGVDSTLKIQPAKLEDSAVYLCAGQGYGNTIYFGEGSWLTVV.

This clone has only a few counts. The chain couples TRBV5-1 to TRBJ2-7; D not resolved. The length of the CDR3 is 13 residues. Per the germline V gene, CDR1 is SGHRS and CDR2 is YFSETQ. V lost 0 bases and J 4 bases, leaving 8 bases between the germline ends. The CDR3: CASSLGNTYEQYF. The CDR3 bases are TGCGCCAGCAGCTTGGGCAACACGTACGAGCAGTACTTC.

This rearrangement joins TRBV5-4 to TRBJ2-7, with 8 bases matching TRBD2. The CDR3 totals 15 residues. Unmatched junction bases numbered 5, after V lost 0 bases and J lost 3 bases. Per germline, CDR1 SGHNT and CDR2 YYREEE (reference sequence). This CDR3 reads CASSLAGGGGYEQYF. For the CDR3, the DNA is TGTGCCAGCAGCTTGGCCGGGGGGGGTGGCTACGAGCAGTACTTC.

V gene TRBV9 combines with J gene TRBJ2-1, with 9 bases that match TRBD1. Germline V CDR1 and CDR2: SGDLS, YYNGEE. V was clipped by 4 bases and J by 1 base; unmatched bases: 6. CDR3 length: 16 amino acids. CDR3 DNA sequence: TGTGCCAGCAGCTTTGGGACAGGGACTTCCTACAATGAGCAGTTCTTC. This gives the protein CASSFGTGTSYNEQFF.

The chain joins TRBV5-1 to TRBJ1-2, with 9 bases that match TRBD1. V was clipped by 1 base and J by 8 bases; unmatched bases: 3. The CDR3 consists of 13 residues. The germline CDR1 and CDR2 sequences are SGHRS and YFSETQ. In nucleotides, the CDR3 is TGCGCCAGCAGCTTGTGGACAGGGGACGGCTACACCTTC. This codes for CASSLWTGDGYTF.

The chain couples TRBV10-2 to TRBJ1-6; D might be TRBD1 (5 bases). With 7 bases removed from V and 7 bases from J, the gap between germline ends came to 17 bases. The CDR3 is 15 residues long. Germline CDR1 is WSHSY and CDR2 is SAAADI. CDR3 amino acids: CASTQGLGQNSPLHF. The CDR3 DNA reads as TGCGCCAGCACTCAGGGTTTGGGGCAGAATTCACCCCTCCACTTT.

The rearrangement joins TRBV21-1 to TRBJ1-5; the table assigns TRBD1, which was not confirmed against the DNA. TRBV21-1 is termed a pseudogene. The CDR3 runs 17 residues. This CDR3 is CASSPHPPGRAYQPQHF. CDR3 coding DNA: TGTGCCAGCAGCCCTCACCCTCCGGGCAGGGCATATCAGCCCCAGCATTTT.

The chain carries TRBV14 and TRBJ1-1; 9 bases agree with TRBD1. V was pared by 5 bases and J by 0 bases, with 10 bases of the junction left unmatched. CDR3 size: 17 residues. CDR1 is SGHDN, CDR2 FVKESK, per germline. The CDR3 sequence is CASSSRQGVRMNTEAFF. CDR3 sequence (DNA): TGTGCCAGCAGCTCCCGACAGGGGGTAAGGATGAACACTGAAGCTTTCTTT.

This clone occurred a few times. The chain couples TRBV9 to TRBJ1-1; maybe TRBD1 (5 bases). The CDR3 runs 15 residues. Germline CDR1 SGDLS, CDR2 YYNGEE. V shed 0 bases and J shed 8 bases, with 17 bases lying between them. CDR3 DNA: TGTGCCAGCAGCGTAGCCCTCACGGGGGAGGGGGAAGCTTTCTTT. Translation gives CASSVALTGEGEAFF.

The V and J genes are TRBV28 and TRBJ1-1, with a tentative D call TRBD1 (6 bases). The CDR3 totals 16 residues. V was shortened by 3 bases and J by 6 bases, with 20 bases between the two germline ends. Germline values: CDR1 MDHEN, CDR2 SYDVKM. The chain's CDR3 is CASSLGAGTSISEAFF. As DNA, the CDR3 is TGTGCCAGCAGTTTGGGCGCTGGGACAAGTATATCTGAAGCTTTCTTT.

V and J are TRBV11-2 and TRBJ2-5, with D possibly TRBD2 on 5 matching bases. The V gene's germline CDR1 is SGHAT and CDR2 FQNNGV. The CDR3 runs 17 residues. V gave up 0 bases and J gave up 1 base, with 15 bases separating them. The CDR3 spells CASSLDGVTGFQETQYF. DNA of the CDR3: TGTGCCAGCAGCTTAGACGGGGTAACGGGATTCCAAGAGACCCAGTACTTC.

The chain has TRBV2 and TRBJ1-2; 9 bases align to TRBD1. The CDR3 consists of 14 residues. With 2 bases clipped from V and 8 bases from J, the junction kept 6 bases outside the gene matches. CDR1 SNHLY and CDR2 FYNNEI come from the germline V gene. This CDR3 is CASSEIRTGDGYTF. CDR3 DNA sequence: TGTGCCAGCAGTGAAATACGGACAGGGGACGGCTACACCTTC. The full variable domain, completed using reference TRBV2 and TRBJ1-2, is EPEVTQTPSHQVTQMGQEVILRCVPISNHLYFYWYRQILGQKVEFLVSFYNNEISEKSEIFDDQFSVERPDGSNFTLKIRSTKLEDSAMYFCASSEIRTGDGYTFGSGTRLTVV.

This clone appeared many times. V is TRBV10-1 and J is TRBJ2-1; the D is unclear. Germline V lookup: CDR1 WNHNN, CDR2 SYGVQD (reference sequence). Trimming took 6 bases from V and 8 from J, leaving 5 bases between them. This CDR3 comprises 10 residues. CDR3 bases: TGCGCCAGCAGATGCGATGAGCAGTTCTTC. Residues: CASRCDEQFF.

CDR3 residues: CASSVSGGLQETQYF. CDR3 nucleotide sequence: TGTGCCAGCAGCGTTAGCGGGGGGCTACAAGAGACCCAGTACTTC. The chain joins TRBV11-2 to TRBJ2-5, with 10 bases fitting TRBD2. The germline gives CDR1 SGHAT, CDR2 FQNNGV. V lost 5 bases, J lost 2 bases, and 5 bases stayed unmatched. CDR3 length: 15 amino acids.

This clone is classed as medium-sized. The chain links TRBV19 to TRBJ1-2; D is uncertain. The CDR3 is 14 residues long. The V end lost 5 bases, the J end lost 3 bases, and 13 bases lay between the germline ends. Germline values: CDR1 LNHDA, CDR2 SQIVND (reference sequence). CDR3 DNA: TGTGCCAGTAGTTCTGACACCTACTACTATGGCTACACCTTC. Protein sequence: CASSSDTYYYGYTF.

The gene calls are TRBV27 and TRBJ1-5, with 10 bases aligning to TRBD1. V was clipped by 3 bases and J by 5 bases; unmatched bases: 10. There are 17 residues in the CDR3. Germline CDR1 MNHEY, CDR2 SMNVEV (reference sequence). CDR3 residues: CASSFNPGGTGDQPQHF. Here the CDR3 DNA reads TGTGCCAGCAGTTTTAATCCAGGTGGGACAGGGGATCAGCCCCAGCATTTT.